These 10 T cell receptor beta chains were all obtained from the same sample, sequenced in a study of blood T cell repertoires in COVID-19. Clones were sequenced by immunoSEQ multiplex PCR, and TCRdb holds only the in-frame ones, with some missing. The profile shows around 110,000 clones, 82% of them singletons. Specimen: peripheral blood. The source of these receptors is a man in his sixties or seventies with active or convalescent COVID-19.

The V gene is TRBV3-1 (or the pseudogene TRBV3-2), the J gene TRBJ2-7, with 8 bases fitting TRBD2. V trimming: 4 bases; J trimming: 2 bases; junction bases outside the gene matches: 16. CDR1 is LGHDT and CDR2 is YNNKEL in the germline V gene (reference sequence). The length of the CDR3 is 18 residues. CDR3 sequence (DNA): TGTGCCAGCAGCCGGGGGGCCTTACTAGCGGACGGAACCTACGAGCAGTACTTC. This translates into CASSRGALLADGTYEQYF.

The chain links TRBV6-5 to TRBJ1-1, with TRBD1 matching 10 bases. Per the germline V gene, CDR1 is MNHEY and CDR2 is SVGAGI. This CDR3 spans 13 amino acids. The V segment lost 7 bases and the J segment 6 bases; nucleotides outside the gene matches: 5. In DNA, the CDR3 is TGTGCCAGCACGGGACAGGGGAGGGCTGAAGCTTTCTTT. Protein product: CASTGQGRAEAFF.

The chain links TRBV7-2 to TRBJ2-6; D call uncertain. The CDR3 loop spans 15 amino acids. CDR1 is SGHTA, CDR2 FQGNSA, per germline. V shed 3 bases and J shed 0 bases, with 6 bases lying between them. The CDR3 protein is CASSFDNSGANVLTF. In nucleotides, the CDR3 is TGTGCCAGCAGCTTTGACAACTCTGGGGCCAACGTCCTGACTTTC.

V usage is TRBV29-1 and J usage is TRBJ2-1; tentatively, D is TRBD1 (6 bases). Germline values: CDR1 SQVTM, CDR2 ANQGSEA. The CDR3 contains 12 residues. Trimming left V 7 bases short and J 5 bases short, with 12 bases between. DNA for the CDR3: TGCAGCGGCCGGGACACCCACAATGAGCAGTTCTTC. It codes for CSGRDTHNEQFF.

In this sample, this clone turned up a few times. The chain carries TRBV9 and TRBJ2-7; 7 bases line up with TRBD2. V lost 0 bases and J lost 5; bases outside the gene matches: 14. CDR3 length: 17 residues. Germline V gene data show CDR1 as SGDLS and CDR2 as YYNGEE. In DNA, the CDR3 is TGTGCCAGCAGCGTAGCCCCGATGCCAGCGGGGATCCACGAGCAGTACTTC. This codes for CASSVAPMPAGIHEQYF.

This chain uses TRBV7-2 with TRBJ2-3; D is possibly TRBD2 (6 bases). Between the trimmed V and J ends, which lost 3 bases and 3 bases, there was a span of 19 bases. The germline CDR1 and CDR2 sequences are SGHTA and FQGNSA. The CDR3 extends over 17 amino acids. The CDR3 DNA follows: TGTGCCAGCAGCTTTCGGATCAGGGATCTAGCGACAGATACGCAGTATTTT. It encodes CASSFRIRDLATDTQYF.

This chain connects TRBV6-1 to TRBJ2-3, with D perhaps TRBD1 (6 bases). Germline V gene sequence: CDR1 MNHNS, CDR2 SASEGT. This CDR3 spans 14 amino acids. The V and J ends lost 3 bases and 3 bases respectively, with 10 bases between them. The CDR3 is CASSDGGGTDTQYF. CDR3 sequence (DNA): TGTGCCAGCAGTGATGGGGGCGGGACAGATACGCAGTATTTT.

The chain is built from TRBV24-1 and TRBJ2-1, with 9 nucleotides matching TRBD1. The CDR3 contains 15 residues. Germline V CDR1 and CDR2: KGHDR, SFDVKD. The ends lost 4 bases at V and 5 bases at J; junction bases unmatched: 5. The CDR3 reads CATSDQGTGNNEQFF. The CDR3 bases are TGTGCCACCAGTGACCAGGGGACAGGGAACAATGAGCAGTTCTTC.

This clone was observed a handful of times. This chain uses TRBV28 with TRBJ1-2; the D gene is possibly TRBD1 (6 bases). CDR1 is MDHEN and CDR2 is SYDVKM in the germline V gene. This CDR3 has 16 residues. With 7 bases removed from V and 5 bases from J, the gap between germline ends came to 23 bases. The CDR3 DNA reads TGTGCCAGCAATCCTCCCCTCCTGAGCAGGGGTTATGGCTACACCTTC. Translating it yields CASNPPLLSRGYGYTF.

The V and J genes are TRBV27 and TRBJ1-6; D is uncertain. The ends were cut back, 4 bases at V and 2 bases at J, with 9 bases in the middle. The length of the CDR3 is 15 residues. Germline V gene data show CDR1 as MNHEY and CDR2 as SMNVEV (reference sequence). CDR3 region: CASSSDGTYNSPLHF. The CDR3 DNA reads as TGTGCCAGCAGTTCCGACGGGACCTATAATTCACCCCTCCACTTT.